What follows are 7 T cell receptor beta chains derived from one specimen sequenced in a study of T cells after yellow fever vaccination. TCRdb passed the 5' RACE reads through MiXCR, listing each CDR3 protein once. The sample consists of over 150,000 distinct CDR3 sequences, roughly 6.2% of them appearing once. This sample comprised CD4+ T cells sorted from PBMCs, obtained on the day of the first yellow fever vaccination. The receptor source for this set is a man aged 18 to 29 who received the YFV17D yellow fever vaccine.

Only a few counts were recorded for this clonotype. The rearrangement links TRBV7-2 to TRBJ1-4; the D gene is possibly TRBD1 (6 bases). Germline V gives CDR1 SGHTA, CDR2 FQGNSA. V was trimmed by 10 bases and J by 4 bases, leaving 10 bases between them. The CDR3 totals 12 residues. The chain's CDR3 is CATRDNNEKLFF. CDR3 bases: TGTGCCACCCGGGACAATAATGAAAAACTGTTTTTT.

In its sample, this clonotype was seen many times. The CDR3 DNA is TGTGCCAGCAGCAAAGCGCTATCCGGCTCCATCTACGAGCAGTACGTC. This codes for CASSKALSGSIYEQYV. The chain recombines TRBV21-1 with TRBJ2-7. TRBV21-1 is designated a pseudogene. The CDR3 consists of 16 residues.

CDR3 sequence (DNA): TGTGCCATCAGTGTTGGAGGGCGGGCCACTGAAGCTTTCTTT. Translated, it gives CAISVGGRATEAFF. The V and J genes are TRBV10-3 and TRBJ1-1; D is uncertain. Between the trimmed V and J ends, which lost 4 bases and 4 bases, there was a span of 13 bases. The CDR3 sequence is 14 residues long. CDR1 and CDR2 from the germline V gene are ENHRY and SYGVKD.

This clonotype was detected ten times or more. The chain has TRBV12-3 or TRBV12-4 and TRBJ2-2; TRBD2 aligns across 8 bases. The ends lost 4 bases at V and 1 base at J; junction bases unmatched: 2. The CDR3 totals 15 residues. As DNA, the CDR3 is TGTGCCAGCAGTTCGGGGGGGCGGAACACCGGGGAGCTGTTTTTT. Its translation is CASSSGGRNTGELFF.

This clonotype has ten or more counts. This chain connects TRBV4-2 to TRBJ1-2; D is unresolved. V lost 1 base, J lost 2 bases, and 5 bases lay in between. Germline CDR1 is LGHNA and CDR2 is YNFKEQ. The CDR3 has 13 residues. The CDR3 reads CASSQAGNYGYTF. The CDR3 DNA reads TGTGCCAGCAGCCAAGCGGGGAACTATGGCTACACCTTC.

The sample holds many counts of this clonotype. This CDR3 reads CASSSRHNQPQHF. In DNA form, the CDR3 reads TGTGCCAGCAGCTCAAGACACAATCAGCCCCAGCATTTT. The rearrangement links TRBV7-2 to TRBJ1-5; no clear D gene. Germline V gene data show CDR1 as SGHTA and CDR2 as FQGNSA. Trimming left V 4 bases short and J 3 bases short, with 7 bases between. The CDR3 spans 13 residues.

There are many counts of this clonotype. The chain is built from TRBV6-1 and TRBJ2-1; TRBD1 matches at 10 bases. The CDR3 sequence is 14 residues long. CDR1 and CDR2 from the germline V gene are MNHNS and SASEGT. Germline trimming cut 4 bases from V and 5 bases from J; bases unmatched to any gene: 2. The CDR3, as DNA: TGTGCCAGCAGTGCCGGGACAGGGGACAATGAGCAGTTCTTC. It codes for CASSAGTGDNEQFF.